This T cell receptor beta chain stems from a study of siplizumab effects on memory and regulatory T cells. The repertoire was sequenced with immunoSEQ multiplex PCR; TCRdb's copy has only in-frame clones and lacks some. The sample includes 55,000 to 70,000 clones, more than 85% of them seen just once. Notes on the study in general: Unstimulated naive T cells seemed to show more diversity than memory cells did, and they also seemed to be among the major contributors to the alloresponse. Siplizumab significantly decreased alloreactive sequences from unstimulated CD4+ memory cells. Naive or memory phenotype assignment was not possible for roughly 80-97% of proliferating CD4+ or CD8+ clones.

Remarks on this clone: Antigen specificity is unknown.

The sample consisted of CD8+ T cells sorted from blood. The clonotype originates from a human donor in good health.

CDR3 loop: CASSLWAGTDTQYF. The CDR3 nucleotides read TGTGCCAGCAGTTTATGGGCGGGCACAGATACGCAGTATTTT. V and J are TRBV27 and TRBJ2-3; the D is unclear. V lost 1 base, J lost 1 base, and 6 bases lay in between. CDR1 and CDR2 (germline): MNHEY, SMNVEV (reference sequence). The CDR3 runs to 14 residues.